This T cell receptor beta chain was profiled in a study of T and B cells in COVID-19 patients (dated by TCRdb to the early 2020s). Turning to the overall study: In this study, adaptive immunity was profiled in COVID-19 patients who either had active infection or had recovered, using TRB and IGH repertoire sequencing of peripheral blood. The recovered cohort included around 19 patients who contributed 20 to 25 samples, and most of those patients had mild to moderate COVID-19 that was managed on an outpatient basis. Median age was about 30 years in the recovered cohort versus about 68 years in the active-infection cohort. In the active-infection cohort, about 65% of the roughly 20 patients were critically ill and required mechanical ventilation or ECMO. Comorbidities linked to unfavorable COVID-19 outcome were present in about 90% of the roughly 20 patients in the active-infection cohort. Over 7 million TCR sequences were analysed from a TCR and BCR sequence repository that comprised around 40 patients and approximately 67 time points. A couple of patients were included in both the recovered and active cohorts because samples were available from active disease and after recovery. An age-matched reference group of 30 to 40 healthy donors negative for COVID-19 antibodies served as the comparison for repertoire analyses. Up to roughly 10 follow-up blood samples were collected per patient, with some samples spanning different disease stages in the same individual. Overall study results and their limits: A total of roughly 2,000 TCR clusters were exclusive to the recovered cohort, and about 30 of those clusters were low-pGen clusters. Specific T cell subsets (CD4+/Treg/CD8+) and sorted SARS-CoV-2-responsive or tetramer+ T cells had not yet been sequenced, with those experiments still ongoing. The reported TCR clusters were stated to require prospective validation before clinical use. TRBV/TRBJ gene usage was reported as strongly skewed in patients with COVID-19. The size of the cohort was considered insufficient for assessing HLA contributions to COVID-19 susceptibility or severity. Blood samples from mildly ill patients during symptoms and early samples from severe cases were scarce. TRB repertoires were found to be highly clonal in active COVID-19, whereas diversity and richness at recovery were found to rise above healthy donor levels.

The instrument given in TCRdb is Illumina MiSeq. Multiplex PCR with BIOMED2 TRB-A/B primer pools was used to amplify the TRB rearrangements. Illumina-compatible adapters and 7-nucleotide sample barcodes were attached to the amplicons through two consecutive PCRs. Phusion HS II polymerase was used for all library PCRs. The amplicons were purified from gel with the NucleoSpin Gel and PCR Clean-up kit, measured on Qubit, and then pooled at around 4 nM. The quality of the amplicon pool was checked on an Agilent 2100 Bioanalyzer prior to Illumina next-generation sequencing. The paper's processing steps were these. MiXCR 3.0.8 with the default MiXCR reference library was used to annotate TRB rearrangements. Non-productive reads and sequences with fewer than 2 reads were removed, and each unique CDR3 nucleotide sequence was counted as one clone. R 3.5.1 was used to calculate clonality, diversity, richness and V-J gene usage. TCR clustering by CDR3 similarity used GLIPH2, with generation probabilities calculated by OLGA. Only GLIPH2 clusters with at least four unique TCR clonotypes present in at least three individuals were retained. TCRdb passed the public sequencing reads through fastp at Q25 and MiXCR, retaining productive beta sequences. Every entry covers one CDR3 protein and lists the most common genes and DNA from its rows. None of the V and J calls come from the authors' own analysis; TCRdb made them. The sample table shows approximately 1,300 distinct CDR3 sequences, and 27% are seen once. Jointly, the top ten make up roughly 73% of the sample.

Remarks on this clonotype: Its cognate antigen has yet to be identified. Base qualities are missing; no much larger clone stands one base away.

TRB repertoires were amplified from around 230-520 ng of genomic DNA extracted from blood. Input material: blood. This clonotype was sampled from a human donor with active COVID-19.

The bases read TGTGCCAGCAGCCCTTCGCGTGTCGAGCAGTTCTTC. It specifies CASSPSRVEQFF. Rearrangement joined TRBV7-2 to TRBJ2-1, with the D gene not clear enough to name. V gives up 5 bases and J gives up 10 bases, and the segment between their germline ends measures 12 bases. Taken from the germline V gene, the CDR1 and CDR2 loops are SGHTA and FQGNSA. There are 12 amino acids in the CDR3, from cysteine to phenylalanine inclusive. Only CDR3 DNA remains: 36 bases, in frame from the first base. With the portions outside the CDR3 filled from the reference TRBV7-2 and TRBJ2-1 genes, the complete variable region becomes GAGVSQSPSNKVTEKGKDVELRCDPISGHTALYWYRQSLGQGLEFLIYFQGNSAPDKSGLPSDRFSAERTGGSVSTLTIQRTQQEDSAVYLCASSPSRVEQFFGPGTRLTVL.